This TCR beta chain was found in a study of blood T cell repertoires in COVID-19. Profiled with immunoSEQ multiplex PCR; TCRdb holds only in-frame clones, not every one. The sample yields hundreds of thousands of clones, roughly 85% seen once. The CDR3 extends over 16 amino acids. J gave up 9 bases and V 1 base, and 7 bases lay outside the gene matches. Germline loops: CDR1 SEHNR, CDR2 FQNEAQ (reference sequence). The V and J genes are TRBV7-9 and TRBJ1-6; 9 nucleotides match TRBD1. The clonotype was recovered from a man in his fifties with active or convalescent COVID-19. What was sequenced was peripheral blood. Written as DNA, the CDR3 is TGTGCCAGCAGCTTAGGAGTGGGACAGGGACGTTCACCCCTCCACTTT. Encoded protein: CASSLGVGQGRSPLHF.